These 11 T cell receptor beta chains came from one sample sequenced in a study of naive and memory T cell subsets. Broader study findings: Possibly reflecting memory cells re-expressing CD45RA, a few larger clonotypes occurred in naive repertoires, especially CD8.

Two oligonucleotides, mixed equimolar, formed the beta constant-region primer covering TRBC1 and TRBC2. Four rounds of PCR amplified the ligated cDNA using nested alpha and beta constant-region primers plus SP2. Each CDR3 protein is one row after TCRdb ran MiXCR on the UMI-ligation and nested PCR reads. Of around 83,000 distinct CDR3 sequences listed, about 10% are singletons. These TCRs' antigens remain unknown. What was sequenced was naive CD4+ T cells from blood. All receptors come from a human donor in good health.

Many counts were recorded for this clonotype. The chain combines TRBV12-3 or TRBV12-4 with TRBJ2-4; 10 nucleotides match TRBD1. CDR3 size: 16 residues. J lost 1 base, V lost 5 bases, and 5 bases had no gene match. CDR3 in amino acids: CASSPGTGVAKNIQYF. The CDR3 nucleotides are TGTGCCAGCAGTCCCGGGACAGGGGTGGCCAAAAACATTCAGTACTTC.

This clonotype has at least ten counts. The chain joins TRBV3-2 to TRBJ1-2. TRBV3-2 is classified as a pseudogene. CDR3 length: 14 amino acids. Here the CDR3 reads CASSQEGTENGYTF. The CDR3, as DNA: TGTGCCAGCAGCCAAGAGGGAACAGAAAATGGCTACACCTTC.

At least ten counts were recorded for this clonotype. The chain recombines TRBV24-1 with TRBJ1-1; 9 nucleotides align to TRBD1. J was trimmed by 1 base and V by 7 bases; bases with no gene match: 6. Germline lookup yields CDR1 KGHDR and CDR2 SFDVKD. The CDR3 length is 15 residues. CDR3 nucleotide sequence: TGTGCCACCAGAACAGGGGGCGAAGGGAACACTGAAGCTTTCTTT. The encoded protein is CATRTGGEGNTEAFF.

V gene TRBV4-3 combines with J gene TRBJ2-3; D is ambiguous. V gave up 5 bases and J gave up 3 bases, with 9 bases separating them. Per germline, CDR1 LGHNA and CDR2 YSLEER. The CDR3 is 13 amino acids. CDR3 DNA sequence: TGCGCCAGCAGCGTTCGGAGAACAGATACGCAGTATTTT. Translating it yields CASSVRRTDTQYF.

This clonotype was seen only a few times. The V and J genes are TRBV18 and TRBJ2-3, with 13 bases aligning to TRBD2. After removal of 4 bases from V and 6 bases from J, the junction contained 7 bases not matched to a gene. This CDR3 comprises 16 residues. Germline loops: CDR1 KGHSH, CDR2 LQKENI. The CDR3 loop reads CASSQTSGGTPDTQYF. DNA for the CDR3: TGTGCCAGCTCACAGACTAGCGGGGGGACGCCGGATACGCAGTATTTT.

As for this clonotype: This may come from a read error, since a much larger clone is one base off. The chain recombines TRBV4-3 with TRBJ2-3; 11 nucleotides align to TRBD2. CDR1 LGHNA and CDR2 YSLEER come from the germline V gene. The CDR3 is 15 residues long. J lost 0 bases, V lost 4 bases, and 0 bases had no gene match. CDR3 amino acids: CASSRTSGSTDTQYF. The CDR3 DNA is TGCGCCAGCAGCCGGACTAGCGGGAGCACAGATACGCAGTATTTT.

CDR3 in amino acids: CASSLSGFKREQYF. DNA for the CDR3: TGTGCCAGCAGTTTGAGTGGATTTAAGAGGGAGCAGTACTTC. This sequence joins TRBV28 and TRBJ2-7, with unresolved D. The CDR3 covers 14 residues. CDR1 MDHEN and CDR2 SYDVKM come from the germline V gene. The V gene lost 3 bases and the J gene lost 7 bases, with 16 bases spanning the gap.

This clonotype was detected a few times. J is TRBJ1-2 and V is TRBV28, with 10 positions matching TRBD1. The V gene end was trimmed by 8 bases and the J gene end by 5 bases; junction bases not matched to a gene: 2. Germline CDR1 and CDR2: MDHEN and SYDVKM. The CDR3 runs to 12 residues. The CDR3 DNA reads as TGTGCCAGCTGGACAGGGGGTTATGGCTACACCTTC. The encoded protein is CASWTGGYGYTF.

This chain uses TRBV9 with TRBJ1-4; no reliable D call. The CDR3 contains 14 residues. V lost 0 bases, J lost 0 bases, and 3 bases lay in between. Germline CDR1 and CDR2: SGDLS and YYNGEE. The CDR3 sequence is CASSVGATNEKLFF. The CDR3 region has the DNA TGTGCCAGCAGCGTAGGTGCAACTAATGAAAAACTGTTTTTT.

This chain joins TRBV20-1 and TRBJ1-6; weak D call: TRBD1 (6 bases). Germline CDR1 is DFQATT and CDR2 is SNEGSKA (reference sequence). The CDR3 runs 16 residues. Trimming left V 0 bases short and J 4 bases short, with 13 bases between. The CDR3 DNA reads TGCAGTGCTAGAGATCAGGGGAGGCCTTATAATTCACCCCTCCACTTT. Translating gives CSARDQGRPYNSPLHF.

The CDR3 is CASRSTRQGLAQYF. The CDR3 DNA reads as TGTGCCAGCAGATCCACTAGACAGGGGTTAGCGCAGTATTTT. The chain has TRBV7-3 and TRBJ2-3; TRBD1 agrees at 8 bases. V shed 6 bases and J 10 bases; nucleotides not matched to a gene: 12. Per the germline V gene, CDR1 is SGHTA and CDR2 is FQGTGA. This CDR3 region has 14 residues.